What follows describes a single TCR beta chain. Its specificity is unknown. CDR1 is SGHAT and CDR2 is FQDESV in the germline V gene (reference sequence). This CDR3 region has 15 residues. Deletions cut 1 base from V and 4 bases from J, with 13 bases between. This entry is derived from a study of cytotoxic CD8 clonotypes in ibrutinib-treated CLL. On the study more broadly: Patients attained about 25 partial and 2 complete responses; at median approximately 68 months, roughly 15 remained remitted while approximately 12 progressed. Whole-study results and caveats: Public clonotypes were rare and shrank or held steady on treatment.

The table came from immunoSEQ multiplex PCR; TCRdb's copy has only in-frame clones and leaves some out. The data hold roughly 20,000 clones, with under 80% observed a single time. The origin of this receptor is a human donor with chronic lymphocytic leukemia. The sample in question was PBMCs, obtained before ibrutinib treatment. The J gene is TRBJ1-2, the V gene TRBV11-1; D remains unclear. CDR3 bases: TGTGCCAGCAGCTTAGAGGGCGGTCTCGGCTATGGCTACACCTTC. Its protein product is CASSLEGGLGYGYTF. Filled out from reference TRBV11-1 and TRBJ1-2, the complete variable domain reads EAEVAQSPRYKITEKSQAVAFWCDPISGHATLYWYRQILGQGPELLVQFQDESVVDDSQLPKDRFSAERLKGVDSTLKIQPAELGDSAMYLCASSLEGGLGYGYTFGSGTRLTVV.